This entry concerns a single TCR beta chain. Antigen specificity is unknown. The sample is drawn from a study of identical twins. Findings and limits, study-wide: Memory repertoires lacked the insertion deficit that abundant cord blood beta clonotypes showed. One should note that invariant MAIT and iNKT cells could partly confound zero-insertion analyses.

Germline V gives CDR1 LGHNA, CDR2 YNFKEQ. V lost 0 bases, J lost 9 bases, and 13 bases lay in between. The CDR3 is 14 amino acids. Healthy Caucasians supplied all donations. TCRdb re-called the 5' RACE reads with MiXCR, one entry per CDR3 protein. The data contain some 1,700,000 distinct CDR3 sequences, more than 30% of them seen just once; the ten biggest clones take up approximately 0.25%. This receptor was taken from a newborn girl in good health. This chain links TRBV4-2 with TRBJ2-3, with no clear D. Material for sequencing was cord blood. The CDR3 coding sequence is TGTGCCAGCAGCCAAGAAGGTAGCTTGGGCACGCAGTATTTT. Protein sequence: CASSQEGSLGTQYF.